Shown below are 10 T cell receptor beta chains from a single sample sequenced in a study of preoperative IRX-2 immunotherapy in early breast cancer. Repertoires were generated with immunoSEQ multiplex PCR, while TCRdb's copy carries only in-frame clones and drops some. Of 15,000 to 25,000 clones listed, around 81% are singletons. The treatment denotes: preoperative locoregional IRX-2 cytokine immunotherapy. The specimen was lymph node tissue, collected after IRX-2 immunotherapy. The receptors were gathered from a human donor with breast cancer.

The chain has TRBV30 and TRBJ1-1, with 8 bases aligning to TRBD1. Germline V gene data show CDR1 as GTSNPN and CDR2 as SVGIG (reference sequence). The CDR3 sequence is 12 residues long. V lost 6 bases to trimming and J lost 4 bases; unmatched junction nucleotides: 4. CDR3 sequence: CACDRGSTEAFF. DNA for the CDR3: TGTGCCTGTGACAGGGGATCCACTGAAGCTTTCTTT.

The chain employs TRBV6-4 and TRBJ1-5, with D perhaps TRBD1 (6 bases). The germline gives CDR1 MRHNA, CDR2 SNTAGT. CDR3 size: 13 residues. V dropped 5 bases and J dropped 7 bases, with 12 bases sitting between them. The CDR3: CASSYDQGQPQHF. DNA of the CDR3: TGTGCCAGCAGTTATGATCAGGGGCAGCCCCAGCATTTT.

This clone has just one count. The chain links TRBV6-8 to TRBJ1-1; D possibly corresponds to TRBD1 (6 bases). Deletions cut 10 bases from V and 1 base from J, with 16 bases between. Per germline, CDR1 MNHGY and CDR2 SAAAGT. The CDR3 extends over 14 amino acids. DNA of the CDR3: TGTGCCATCAGGTACAAACAGGGGAACACTGAAGCTTTCTTT. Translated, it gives CAIRYKQGNTEAFF.

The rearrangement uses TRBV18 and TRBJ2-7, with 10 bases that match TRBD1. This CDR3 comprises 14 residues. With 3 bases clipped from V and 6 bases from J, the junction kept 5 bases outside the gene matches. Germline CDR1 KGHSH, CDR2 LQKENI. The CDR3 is CASSPGTGEGEQYF. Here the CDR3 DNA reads TGTGCCAGCTCACCCGGGACAGGGGAGGGCGAGCAGTACTTC.

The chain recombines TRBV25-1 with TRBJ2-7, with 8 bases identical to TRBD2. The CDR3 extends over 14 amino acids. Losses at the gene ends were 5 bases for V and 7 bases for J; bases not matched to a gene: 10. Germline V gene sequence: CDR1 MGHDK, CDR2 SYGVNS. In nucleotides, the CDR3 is TGTGCCAGCAGTCCCAGCGGGAGCCGAGGTGAGCAGTACTTC. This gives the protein CASSPSGSRGEQYF.

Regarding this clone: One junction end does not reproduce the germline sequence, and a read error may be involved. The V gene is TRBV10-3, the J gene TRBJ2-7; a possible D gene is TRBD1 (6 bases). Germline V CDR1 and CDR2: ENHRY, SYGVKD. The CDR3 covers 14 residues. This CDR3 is CAINTGFASDEQYF. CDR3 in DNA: TGTGCCATCAATACAGGGTTCGCCTCCGACGAGCAGTACTTC.

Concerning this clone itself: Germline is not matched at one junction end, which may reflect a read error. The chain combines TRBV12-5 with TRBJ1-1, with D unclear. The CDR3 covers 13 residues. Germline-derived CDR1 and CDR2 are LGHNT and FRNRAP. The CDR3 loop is CASGLEVLLEAFF. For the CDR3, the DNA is TGTGCTAGTGGGTTGGAAGTACTTCTTGAAGCTTTCTTT.

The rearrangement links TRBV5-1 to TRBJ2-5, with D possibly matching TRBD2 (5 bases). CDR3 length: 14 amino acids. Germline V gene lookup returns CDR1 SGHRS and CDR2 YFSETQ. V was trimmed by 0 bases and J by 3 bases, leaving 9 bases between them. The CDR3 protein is CASSLGSAEETQYF. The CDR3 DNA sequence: TGCGCCAGCAGCTTGGGTAGCGCGGAAGAGACCCAGTACTTC.

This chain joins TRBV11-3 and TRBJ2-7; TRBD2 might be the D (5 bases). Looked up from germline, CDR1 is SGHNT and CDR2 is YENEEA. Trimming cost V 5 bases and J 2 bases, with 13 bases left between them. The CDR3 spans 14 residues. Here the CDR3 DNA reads TGTGCCAGCAGCGGCGACGGGAAACCCTACGAGCAGTACTTC. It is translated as CASSGDGKPYEQYF.

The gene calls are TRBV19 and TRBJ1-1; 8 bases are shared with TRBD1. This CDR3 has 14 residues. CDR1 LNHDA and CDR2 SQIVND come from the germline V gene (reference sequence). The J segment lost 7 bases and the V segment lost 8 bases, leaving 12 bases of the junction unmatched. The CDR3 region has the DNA TGTGCCAGTTCGGGACAGGCCCGACCATTTGAAGCTTTCTTT. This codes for CASSGQARPFEAFF.